This T cell receptor beta chain comes out of a study of OX40 agonist ivuxolimab in advanced cancers. Study background: A mean age of 60 years, range 23 to 79, was recorded, and 80% to 90% were male.

Overall study findings and caveats: Individuals who were partial responders at 0.1-3.0 mg/kg had clonal expansion that ranked among the lowest. CD8+ T cells were the subset that, on average, had more expanded clones than CD4+. What antigens the expanded peripheral T cells recognized was never established.

Using immunoSEQ multiplex PCR, the repertoire was profiled, and TCRdb retains in-frame clones only, with some absent. Here the sample spans about 32,000 clones, around 90% being singletons. The CDR3 loop spans 14 amino acids. Trimming removed 2 bases from V and 2 bases from J, with 9 bases in between. Germline V CDR1 and CDR2: SEHNR, FQNEAQ (reference sequence). A note on this clone: Its antigen is not identified.

The TCR was taken from an adult with an advanced solid tumor such as melanoma, head and neck, liver or kidney cancer. Sample: CD4+ or CD8+ T cells sorted from blood, taken in a trial of the OX40 agonist ivuxolimab. The rearrangement links TRBV7-9 to TRBJ2-5; D remains ambiguous. CDR3 sequence: CASSLLYQQETQYF. The CDR3 DNA reads as TGTGCCAGCAGCTTATTATACCAACAAGAGACCCAGTACTTC.